This TCR beta chain was retrieved from a study of T cells in Graves' hyperthyroidism and ophthalmopathy. Study results and limitations: Progression to ophthalmopathy was predicted a median of approximately 6.4 months early.

Using RNA transcripts as the source, TCR beta CDR3 regions were amplified. HTBI primers drove first-round RT-PCR of the TCR CDR3. MiXCR, run by TCRdb on the multiplex PCR reads, gives a single entry per CDR3 protein. The data show a few hundred thousand distinct CDR3 sequences, with more than 15% seen just once and roughly 3.3% held by the top ten. At least 3 on the Clinical Activity Score was recorded for ophthalmopathy patients, who also had NOSPECS grade at least 4 and duration under 3 months. Uncontrolled infection, other autoimmune disease, pregnancy or lactation disqualified patients from enrolment. Concerning this clonotype itself: The antigen remains undetermined.

The sequenced sample consisted of blood. This receptor was taken from a woman in her 40s with Graves' ophthalmopathy.

CDR3 DNA sequence: TGTGCCAGCTCAGCCAGCACGGAGGATACGCAGTATTTT. Its protein product is CASSASTEDTQYF. V is TRBV18 and J is TRBJ2-3, with D hard to call. Trimming pared 5 bases from V and 6 bases from J, leaving 12 bases between. The CDR3 runs to 13 residues. Germline loops: CDR1 KGHSH, CDR2 LQKENI.